This T cell receptor (beta chain) originates from a study of blood T cell repertoires in COVID-19. The table came from immunoSEQ multiplex PCR; TCRdb's copy has only in-frame clones and leaves some out. The sample carries some 35,000 clones, roughly 75% recorded once. The CDR3 contains 16 residues. V was pared by 1 base and J by 0 bases, with 10 bases between. Germline CDR1 is SGHTA and CDR2 is FQGNSA. The TCR was taken from a man in his sixties or seventies with acute or convalescent COVID-19. The sequenced material came from peripheral blood. The V call is TRBV7-2, the J call TRBJ1-5; D is ambiguous. The CDR3 region has the DNA TGTGCCAGCAGCTTAGTATCCGGTAATAGCAATCAGCCCCAGCATTTT. Translation: CASSLVSGNSNQPQHF.